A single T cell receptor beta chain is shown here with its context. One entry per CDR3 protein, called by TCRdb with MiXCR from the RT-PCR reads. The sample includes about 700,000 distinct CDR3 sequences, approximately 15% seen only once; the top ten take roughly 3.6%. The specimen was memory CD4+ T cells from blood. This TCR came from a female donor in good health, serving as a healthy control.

CDR3 sequence (DNA): TGTGCCAGCAGTTTAACAGGGGCGGGAGTGGGGACAGATACGCAGTATTTT. This codes for CASSLTGAGVGTDTQYF. The chain has TRBV27 and TRBJ2-3; either TRBD1 or TRBD2 may supply D (7 bases each). Germline CDR1 is MNHEY and CDR2 is SMNVEV (reference sequence). Trimming pared 2 bases from V and 3 bases from J, leaving 18 bases between. The CDR3 has 17 amino acids.